Listed below are T cell receptor beta chains from one sample, sequenced in a study of a mutant IDH1 vaccine in newly diagnosed glioma. These receptors are not linked to any known antigen. Repertoires were generated with immunoSEQ multiplex PCR, while TCRdb's copy carries only in-frame clones and drops some. Of almost 85,000 clones listed, approximately 85% are singletons. Sequencing used PBMCs, obtained from a glioma patient whose treatment included an IDH1 peptide vaccine. These TCRs come from a man aged 30 to 39 with glioma. Some clones in this sample may be carry-over from other donors' samples. The CDR3 runs from the conserved cysteine through the conserved F or W. A D gene is named only where the DNA matches it firmly. Only part of the rows carry a size: once, few, many, or a class if the clone is expanded.

j_call cdr3_length d_call v_call clone_size cdr3_nt cdr3_aa
TRBJ2-3 13 . TRBV7-2 once TGTGCCAGCAGCTTAGAGACGGCAGATACGCAGTATTTT CASSLETADTQYF
TRBJ1-1 13 . TRBV5-1 . TGCGCCAGCAGCTTGGGAACCGAGGGTGAAGCTTTCTTT CASSLGTEGEAFF
TRBJ1-1 14 . TRBV2 . TGTGCCAGCGCGGAGAGGGGGGTGATCACTGAAGCTTTCTTT CASAERGVITEAFF
TRBJ2-7 15 TRBD1 TRBV6-1 . TGTGCCAGCAGTGAAGGGGGGACAGGGTCCTACGAGCAGTACTTC CASSEGGTGSYEQYF
TRBJ1-1 13 . TRBV7-9 . TGTGCCAGCAGCTTAGAGGGCGGCAGTGAAGCTTTCTTT CASSLEGGSEAFF
TRBJ2-1 17 . TRBV4-2 . TGTGCCAGCAGCCAAGGAGGAATTACTACCGAAGGAGATGAGCAGTTCTTC CASSQGGITTEGDEQFF
TRBJ2-1 13 . TRBV27 . TGTGCCAGCAGTTTAAGGCTGTACAATGAGCAGTTCTTC CASSLRLYNEQFF
TRBJ1-1 15 . TRBV7-9 once TGTGCCAGCAGCTTTACGGGACTTTCGAACACTGAAGCTTTCTTT CASSFTGLSNTEAFF
TRBJ1-2 13 . TRBV7-9 . TGTGCCAGCAGCTTAGACAGACGCTATGGCTACACCTTC CASSLDRRYGYTF
TRBJ2-6 16 TRBD1 TRBV5-1 . TGCGCCAGCAGCAGTCAGGGGGCGGGAGGGGCCAACGTCCTGACTTTC CASSSQGAGGANVLTF
TRBJ1-1 13 TRBD1 TRBV5-1 . TGCGCCAGCCATGGACAGGGGCTGACTGAAGCTTTCTTT CASHGQGLTEAFF
TRBJ1-1 15 TRBD1 TRBV27 once TGTGCCAGCAGCTTACAGGGGGGCCTGAACACTGAAGCTTTCTTT CASSLQGGLNTEAFF
TRBJ2-7 11 . TRBV6-5 . TGTGCCAGCAGTTACGGGGATGAGCAGTACTTC CASSYGDEQYF
TRBJ1-2 16 . TRBV2 once TGTGCCAGCAGTGTTGGGAGGGCAGGGATTCGTGATGGCTACACCTTC CASSVGRAGIRDGYTF
TRBJ2-5 13 . TRBV14 . TGTGCCAGCAGCCCACAACTCCAAGAGACCCAGTACTTC CASSPQLQETQYF
TRBJ1-5 15 TRBD1 TRBV9 . TGTGCCAGCAGCGCCGGGACAGGGACAGGTCAGCCCCAGCATTTT CASSAGTGTGQPQHF
TRBJ1-4 12 . TRBV29-1 . TGCAGCGCCCTGGCCAGTAATGAAAAACTGTTTTTT CSALASNEKLFF
TRBJ2-1 15 TRBD1 TRBV27 . TGTGCCAGCAGTTTAGACAGGGCTCGGTCAAATGAGCAGTTCTTC CASSLDRARSNEQFF
TRBJ2-1 15 TRBD2 TRBV9 . TGTGCCAGCAGCGTAGTACGTGAGCGGGGGGGTGAGCAGTTCTTC CASSVVRERGGEQFF
TRBJ1-5 16 . TRBV30 . TGTGCCTGGAGTGTAAAACGGACGTCTCTCAGACAGCCCCAGCATTTT CAWSVKRTSLRQPQHF
TRBJ2-5 11 . TRBV5-4 . TGTGCCAGCAGCTTGGATGGGGAGCAGTACTTC CASSLDGEQYF
TRBJ2-5 15 TRBD1 TRBV5-1 . TGCGCCAGCAGCAAAGACAGGGGGGACGCAGAGACCCAGTACTTC CASSKDRGDAETQYF
TRBJ1-4 15 TRBD1 TRBV4-1 . TGCGCCAGCAGCCCTAGGACAGGGACGAATGAAAAACTGTTTTTT CASSPRTGTNEKLFF
TRBJ1-5 14 . TRBV2 few TGTGCCAGCAGTGAATCAGTTAGCAATCAGCCCCAGCATTTT CASSESVSNQPQHF
TRBJ2-2 16 TRBD1 TRBV7-2 . TGTGCCAGCAGCCTACAGGGGATCCGGAACACCGGGGAGCTGTTTTTT CASSLQGIRNTGELFF
TRBJ2-5 15 . TRBV6-1 . TGTGCCAGCAGTGAAGTATGGCAGCGAAGGGAGACCCAGTACTTC CASSEVWQRRETQYF
TRBJ2-2 14 . TRBV28 once TGTGCCAGCAGGGGACACCAGAACACCGGGGAGCTGTTTTTT CASRGHQNTGELFF
TRBJ2-1 17 . TRBV10-3 . TGTGCCATCAGCAGTTCTCAAGGGAGCGGAGACTACAATGAGCAGTTCTTC CAISSSQGSGDYNEQFF
TRBJ2-1 14 TRBD2 TRBV12-5 . TGTGCTAGTGGAACTAGCGGAATCCAGAATGAGCAGTTCTTC CASGTSGIQNEQFF
TRBJ1-6 15 . TRBV18 . TGTGCCAGCTCACCGACACCCCAGGGTAATTCACCCCTCCACTTT CASSPTPQGNSPLHF
TRBJ2-1 14 . TRBV7-2 . TGTGCCAGCAGCTTAGCTGGGTCCTACAATGAGCAGTTCTTC CASSLAGSYNEQFF
TRBJ2-7 14 TRBD1 TRBV11-2 . TGTGCCAGCAGCGAAACAGGGGCCAACTACGAGCAGTACTTC CASSETGANYEQYF
TRBJ1-2 12 . TRBV4-1 once TGCGCCAGCAGCCTACCGAGGGGGGGCTACACCTTC CASSLPRGGYTF
TRBJ1-3 16 . TRBV6-5 . TGTGCCAGCAGTTACCAGGGACCGACGGCTGGAAACACCATATATTTT CASSYQGPTAGNTIYF
TRBJ2-2 17 TRBD1 TRBV28 . TGTGCCAGCTCCGTCGGGACAGGGTTTATGTTCGGCGGGGAGCTGTTTTTT CASSVGTGFMFGGELFF
TRBJ2-1 15 TRBD2 TRBV6-1 . TGTGCCAGCAGTGAAGGGGGACTAGCAACCAATGAGCAGTTCTTC CASSEGGLATNEQFF
TRBJ1-2 14 . TRBV18 . TGTGCCAGCTCACCTACCGGGACGGACTATGGCTACACCTTC CASSPTGTDYGYTF
TRBJ2-1 17 TRBD2 TRBV4-1 . TGCGCCAGCAGCCTCAGACTAGCGGGAGCGTCCTACAATGAGCAGTTCTTC CASSLRLAGASYNEQFF
TRBJ1-6 16 TRBD1 TRBV27 once TGTGCCAGCAGTTTAGGGCGGGACAGGGGGCGCGAACCCCTCCACTTT CASSLGRDRGREPLHF
TRBJ2-1 11 . TRBV4-1 . TGCGCCAGCAGCCAAGGAAGGGGGCAGTTCTTC CASSQGRGQFF
TRBJ2-7 14 . TRBV9 once TGTGCCAGCAGCGAATCCGGGGGTCCAGGCGAGCAGTACTTC CASSESGGPGEQYF
TRBJ2-7 14 . TRBV29-1 . TGCAGCGTTTCTAAAGCGGACAACTCCTACGAGCAGTACTTC CSVSKADNSYEQYF
TRBJ2-1 17 . TRBV5-1 . TGCGCCAGCAGCCCGGAGGTTCAGGGGAGCGGGGCCAATGAGCAGTTCTTC CASSPEVQGSGANEQFF